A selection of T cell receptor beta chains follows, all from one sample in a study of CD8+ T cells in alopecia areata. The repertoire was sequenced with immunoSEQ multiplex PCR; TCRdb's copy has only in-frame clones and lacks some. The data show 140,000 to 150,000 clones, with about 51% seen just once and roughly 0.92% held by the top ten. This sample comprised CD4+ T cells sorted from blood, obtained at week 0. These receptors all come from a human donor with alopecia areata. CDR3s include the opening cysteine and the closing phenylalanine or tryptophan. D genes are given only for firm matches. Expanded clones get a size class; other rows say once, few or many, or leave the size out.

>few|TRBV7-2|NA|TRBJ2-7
CASTSQGLSYEQYF
TGTGCCAGCACCTCACAGGGTTTAAGCTACGAGCAGTACTTC
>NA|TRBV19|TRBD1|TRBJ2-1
CASSIVPTTGNEQFF
TGTGCCAGTAGTATAGTCCCTACGACAGGGAATGAGCAGTTCTTC
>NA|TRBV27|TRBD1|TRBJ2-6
CASSRDRAGANVLTF
TGTGCCAGCAGCCGTGACAGGGCTGGGGCCAACGTCCTGACTTTC
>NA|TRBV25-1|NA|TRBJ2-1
CASSDRLHEQFF
TGTGCCAGCAGTGATCGGCTGCATGAGCAGTTCTTC
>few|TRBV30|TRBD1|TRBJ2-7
CAWSVGTGEYEQYF
TGTGCCTGGAGTGTTGGGACAGGGGAATACGAGCAGTACTTC
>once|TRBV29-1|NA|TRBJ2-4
CSVVDSLAKNIQYF
TGCAGCGTTGTGGACTCCTTAGCCAAAAACATTCAGTACTTC
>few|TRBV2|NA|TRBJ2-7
CASCDPPYEQYF
TGTGCCAGCTGCGACCCTCCCTACGAGCAGTACTTC
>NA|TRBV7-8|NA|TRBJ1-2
CASSLGVGENYGYTF
TGTGCCAGCAGCTTAGGAGTCGGGGAAAACTATGGCTACACCTTC
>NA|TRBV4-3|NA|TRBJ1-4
CASSQSGPGSEKLFF
TGCGCCAGCAGCCAATCAGGGCCAGGTTCAGAAAAACTGTTTTTT
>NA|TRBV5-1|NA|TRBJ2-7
CASSLQGSYEQYF
TGCGCCAGCAGCTTGCAGGGGTCCTACGAGCAGTACTTC
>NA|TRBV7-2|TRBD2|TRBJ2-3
CASSLFSGSTDTQYF
TGTGCCAGCAGCTTATTTAGCGGGAGCACAGATACGCAGTATTTT
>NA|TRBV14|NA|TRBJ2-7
CASSRGHPYEQYF
TGTGCCAGCAGCCGGGGACACCCCTACGAGCAGTACTTC
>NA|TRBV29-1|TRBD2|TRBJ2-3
CSVETGREGPDTQYF
TGCAGCGTTGAGACCGGGCGGGAGGGCCCAGATACGCAGTATTTT